A selection of T cell receptor beta chains follows, all from one sample in a study of blood T cell repertoires in COVID-19. The repertoire was sequenced with immunoSEQ multiplex PCR; TCRdb's copy has only in-frame clones and lacks some. The table records a few hundred thousand clones, 85% to 90% of them present only once. The sequencing input was peripheral blood. The receptor source for this set is a woman aged 45-59 years with active or convalescent COVID-19. The CDR3 runs from the conserved cysteine through the conserved F or W. A D gene is named only where the DNA matches it firmly. Clone size is not always given. Where it is, it says once, few, many or a class for expanded clones.

d_gene,abundance,v_gene,j_gene,CDR3aa,CDR3nt
TRBD1,.,TRBV28,TRBJ1-2,CASSLAGTGNGYTF,TGTGCCAGCAGTTTGGCCGGGACAGGGAATGGCTACACCTTC
.,.,TRBV11-2,TRBJ2-2,CASSLDITGWDTGELFF,TGTGCCAGCAGCTTAGATATTACAGGGTGGGACACCGGGGAGCTGTTTTTT
.,.,TRBV28,TRBJ1-2,CASSLSGQGNYGYTF,TGTGCCAGCAGTTTGTCGGGTCAGGGGAACTATGGCTACACCTTC
TRBD1,.,TRBV18,TRBJ1-1,CASSDRGVTEAFF,TGTGCCAGCTCCGACAGGGGGGTCACTGAAGCTTTCTTT
TRBD1,few,TRBV4-2,TRBJ1-1,CASSPDRAGGTEAFF,TGTGCCAGCAGCCCGGACAGGGCCGGGGGCACTGAAGCTTTCTTT
TRBD2,once,TRBV19,TRBJ2-5,CASSKGLPRGGLSETQYF,TGTGCCAGTAGCAAAGGACTCCCCCGGGGAGGGCTGTCAGAGACCCAGTACTTC
.,.,TRBV12-3/TRBV12-4,TRBJ1-2,CASSLGQGYGYTF,TGTGCCAGCAGTTTGGGGCAGGGCTATGGCTACACCTTC
.,once,TRBV30,TRBJ2-7,CAWLPENSYEQYF,TGTGCCTGGCTACCCGAGAACTCCTACGAGCAGTACTTC
.,.,TRBV2,TRBJ2-3,CASSGGRGTDTQYF,TGTGCCAGCAGTGGCGGCAGGGGAACAGATACGCAGTATTTT
TRBD1,.,TRBV25-1,TRBJ2-3,CASSEDRGQGFTDTQYF,TGTGCCAGCAGTGAAGATCGTGGACAGGGCTTCACAGATACGCAGTATTTT
TRBD2,.,TRBV11-2,TRBJ2-3,CASSPGGWYSTDTQYF,TGTGCCAGCAGCCCGGGGGGGTGGTACAGCACAGATACGCAGTATTTT
TRBD1,.,TRBV27,TRBJ2-1,CASSSGQVQQFF,TGTGCCAGCAGTAGCGGACAGGTTCAGCAGTTCTTC
.,.,TRBV30,TRBJ2-1,CAWSPRDSSYNEQFF,TGTGCCTGGAGCCCCCGGGACTCATCCTACAATGAGCAGTTCTTC
.,few,TRBV5-6,TRBJ1-2,CASRASKTPYTF,TGTGCCAGCAGGGCATCCAAAACCCCCTACACCTTC
TRBD1,.,TRBV5-1,TRBJ2-1,CASSLATGGKNEQFF,TGCGCCAGCAGCTTGGCTACAGGGGGTAAAAATGAGCAGTTCTTC
TRBD1,.,TRBV27,TRBJ2-7,CASRRGTGSYEQYF,TGTGCCAGCAGAAGGGGGACAGGGTCCTACGAGCAGTACTTC
TRBD2,.,TRBV7-2,TRBJ2-5,CASSPGLAGQETQYF,TGTGCCAGCAGCCCCGGACTAGCGGGACAAGAGACCCAGTACTTC
.,.,TRBV18,TRBJ1-4,CASSPREGATNEKLFF,TGTGCCAGCTCACCACGGGAGGGGGCAACTAATGAAAAACTGTTTTTT
TRBD1,.,TRBV28,TRBJ1-6,CASRMGQGKNSPLHF,TGTGCCAGCAGGATGGGACAGGGGAAAAATTCACCCCTCCACTTT
TRBD1,.,TRBV7-2,TRBJ1-1,CASSLVGRGYADTEAFF,TGTGCCAGCAGCTTAGTGGGCAGGGGGTACGCTGACACTGAAGCTTTCTTT
TRBD1,.,TRBV5-4,TRBJ2-2,CASSFPGTATGELFF,TGTGCCAGCAGCTTCCCCGGGACAGCCACCGGGGAGCTGTTTTTT
TRBD2,.,TRBV5-5,TRBJ2-7,CASSLAGLAGVSYEQYF,TGTGCCAGCAGCCTAGCGGGACTAGCGGGGGTCTCCTACGAGCAGTACTTC
.,.,TRBV9,TRBJ2-1,CASSVDSYNEQFF,TGTGCCAGCAGCGTAGACAGCTACAATGAGCAGTTCTTC
.,.,TRBV18,TRBJ1-2,CASSPRRQGSYGYTF,TGTGCCAGCTCACCTCGTCGGCAGGGCAGCTATGGCTACACCTTC
TRBD2,.,TRBV4-1,TRBJ2-7,CASSWGGKGSYEQYF,TGCGCCAGCAGCTGGGGAGGGAAAGGGTCCTACGAGCAGTACTTC
.,.,TRBV6-5,TRBJ1-1,CASKASPGTEAFF,TGTGCCAGCAAAGCTTCCCCGGGGACTGAAGCTTTCTTT
TRBD1,few,TRBV11-1,TRBJ1-1,CASSLAPQGDTEAFF,TGTGCCAGCAGCTTAGCTCCGCAGGGGGATACTGAAGCTTTCTTT
TRBD2,.,TRBV5-4,TRBJ2-5,CASSLPSGSVETQYF,TGTGCCAGCAGCTTGCCTAGCGGGTCTGTAGAGACCCAGTACTTC
.,.,TRBV24-1,TRBJ2-5,CATSDSETQYF,TGTGCCACCAGTGACTCAGAGACCCAGTACTTC
.,once,TRBV29-1,TRBJ1-3,CSAKSGGVAGNTIYF,TGCAGCGCTAAGAGTGGGGGGGTCGCTGGAAACACCATATATTTT
.,.,TRBV2,TRBJ2-2,CASSEASDRSYTGELFF,TGTGCCAGCAGTGAAGCGTCTGACAGGAGTTACACCGGGGAGCTGTTTTTT
.,.,TRBV18,TRBJ1-1,CASSPPWSSNEAFF,TGTGCCAGCTCACCACCGTGGTCCAGTAATGAAGCTTTCTTT
.,.,TRBV7-7,TRBJ2-3,CASSLSGNPDTQYF,TGTGCTAGCAGCTTATCGGGGAATCCAGATACGCAGTATTTT
TRBD2,.,TRBV9,TRBJ2-1,CASSVDGDYYNEQFF,TGTGCCAGCAGCGTAGATGGGGACTACTACAATGAGCAGTTCTTC
.,.,TRBV7-6,TRBJ1-3,CASSLGQGKTGNTIYF,TGTGCCAGCAGCTTAGGCCAGGGGAAGACTGGAAACACCATATATTTT